A single sample is the source of the 18 T cell receptor beta chains below, sequenced in a study of T cells after yellow fever vaccination. A single record per CDR3 protein comes from TCRdb applying MiXCR to the 5' RACE reads. The sample lists about 73,000 distinct CDR3 sequences, about 7.7% occurring once. The sequenced sample was CD8+ T cells sorted from PBMCs, obtained on the day of the yellow fever booster vaccination. The receptors were sampled from a man aged 25 to 40 who received the YFV17D yellow fever vaccine.

This clonotype was counted a few times. This rearrangement joins TRBV7-2 to TRBJ2-1; unclear D gene. In germline, CDR1 is SGHTA, CDR2 FQGNSA. V lost 0 bases and J lost 0, with 9 bases in between. The CDR3 contains 16 residues. The DNA for the CDR3 is TGTGCCAGCAGCTTAGCATCCGTCAGCTCCTACAATGAGCAGTTCTTC. This translates into CASSLASVSSYNEQFF.

A word on this clonotype: A read error may produce the germline difference seen at one junction end. V and J are TRBV7-9 and TRBJ1-1; the D gene is possibly TRBD1 (5 bases). Germline lookup yields CDR1 SEHNR and CDR2 FQNEAQ (reference sequence). The CDR3 totals 14 residues. CDR3 nucleotides: TGTGCCAGCACCTTAGGGAGGGGAAGGCCTGAAGCTTTCTTT. Translated, it gives CASTLGRGRPEAFF.

The chain couples TRBV5-6 to TRBJ2-6, with D possibly TRBD2 on 6 matching bases. The V and J ends lost 4 bases and 5 bases respectively, with 13 bases between them. Germline V lookup: CDR1 SGHDT, CDR2 YYEEEE. The CDR3 is made up of 15 amino acids. In DNA form, the CDR3 reads TGTGCCAGCAGCGGCGGGACGGGCTGGGCCAACGTCCTGACTTTC. It yields the protein CASSGGTGWANVLTF.

This clonotype is medium-sized. The CDR3 DNA is TGCGCCAGCAGCGCCCGGGACGACAGCTCCTACGAGCAGTACTTC. This gives the protein CASSARDDSSYEQYF. The rearrangement joins TRBV4-1 to TRBJ2-7; TRBD1 or TRBD2 may be the D gene (5 bases each). Per germline, CDR1 MGHRA and CDR2 YSYEKL. The CDR3 totals 15 residues. V dropped 5 bases and J dropped 0 bases, with 14 bases sitting between them.

In its sample, this clonotype was seen a few times. Written as DNA, the CDR3 is TGTGCCTGCGTGACAGGGGGGGCTGGGGCCAACGTCCTGACTTTC. This encodes CACVTGGAGANVLTF. This chain uses TRBV30 with TRBJ2-6; TRBD1 matches at 9 bases. The germline V gene encodes CDR1 GTSNPN and CDR2 SVGIG (reference sequence). V trimming: 6 bases; J trimming: 2 bases; junction bases outside the gene matches: 5. There are 15 residues in the CDR3.

In this sample, this clonotype turned up a few times. The chain combines TRBV7-7 with TRBJ2-1; tentatively, D is TRBD1 or TRBD2 (5 bases each). Per the germline V gene, CDR1 is SSHAT and CDR2 is FNYEAQ (reference sequence). V lost 6 bases and J lost 5, with 11 bases in between. The CDR3 runs 13 residues. CDR3 in DNA: TGTGCCAGCAGTGCCGGGACGGACAATGAGCAGTTCTTC. This translates into CASSAGTDNEQFF.

The chain combines TRBV6-2 or TRBV6-3 with TRBJ2-6, with a tentative D call TRBD1 (6 bases). The CDR3 consists of 16 residues. From germline, CDR1 is MNHEY and CDR2 SVGEGT. V gave up 4 bases and J gave up 3 bases, with 13 bases separating them. The CDR3, as DNA: TGTGCCAGCAGTTCCACAGGGTTAGGTGGGGCCAACGTCCTGACTTTC. As protein: CASSSTGLGGANVLTF.

The CDR3 DNA is TGTGCCAGCATAGTGCTAGCCAATGAGCAGTTCTTC. Its translation: CASIVLANEQFF. This sequence joins TRBV19 and TRBJ2-1; D perhaps matches TRBD2 (5 bases). Per germline, CDR1 LNHDA and CDR2 SQIVND (reference sequence). V was cut by 9 bases and J by 6 bases, with 12 bases left in between. There are 12 residues in the CDR3.

The CDR3 spells CASSFMANEQFF. The CDR3 nucleotides read TGTGCCAGCAGCTTCATGGCCAACGAGCAGTTCTTC. This rearrangement joins TRBV5-6 to TRBJ2-1, with no clear D. Germline CDR1 is SGHDT and CDR2 is YYEEEE. This CDR3 has 12 residues. Trimming removed 2 bases from V and 10 bases from J, with 10 bases in between. The complete variable domain, with remaining parts taken from reference TRBV5-6 and TRBJ2-1, reads DAGVTQSPTHLIKTRGQQVTLRCSPKSGHDTVSWYQQALGQGPQFIFQYYEEEERQRGNFPDRFSGHQFPNYSSELNVNALLLGDSALYLCASSFMANEQFFGPGTRLTVL.

Many counts were recorded for this clonotype. The J gene is TRBJ2-7, the V gene TRBV6-2 or TRBV6-3; TRBD1 aligns across 10 bases. The V and J ends lost 5 bases and 0 bases, in that order; junction bases with no gene match: 10. This CDR3 is 17 amino acids long. Germline V lookup: CDR1 MNHEY, CDR2 SVGEGT. CDR3 region: CASSPLTGGPSSYEQYF. DNA for the CDR3: TGTGCCAGCAGTCCTCTGACAGGGGGCCCTAGCTCCTACGAGCAGTACTTC.

Turning to this clonotype: A much larger clone sits a single nucleotide away, making a read error possible. J is TRBJ2-5 and V is TRBV9; D remains ambiguous. Germline V gene sequence: CDR1 SGDLS, CDR2 YYNGEE. The CDR3 length is 15 residues. Trimming pared 4 bases from V and 2 bases from J, leaving 15 bases between. CDR3 in amino acids: CASSQSVGTQETQYF. The CDR3 nucleotides are TGTGCCAGCAGCCAAAGCGTGGGAACACAAGAGACCCAGTACTTC.

This clonotype was counted between two and nine times. CDR3 in DNA: TGTGCCAGCAGTCCAACGGGGACAGAAGACCTATTTGAAGCTTTCTTT. Its translation: CASSPTGTEDLFEAFF. This chain links TRBV12-3 or TRBV12-4 with TRBJ1-1; 7 nucleotides agree with TRBD1. This CDR3 spans 16 amino acids. V trimming: 5 bases; J trimming: 7 bases; junction bases outside the gene matches: 16.

This clonotype was counted only a few times. V gene TRBV30 combines with J gene TRBJ1-1, with D tentatively TRBD1 (5 bases). Trimming took off 0 bases at V and 1 base at J, with 9 bases between the two ends. The CDR3 consists of 14 residues. Germline V gene lookup returns CDR1 GTSNPN and CDR2 SVGIG (reference sequence). The CDR3 bases are TGTGCCTGGAGTGTTGGGGGGGGGAACACTGAAGCTTTCTTT. This translates into CAWSVGGGNTEAFF. Complete variable domain (other parts from reference TRBV30 and TRBJ1-1): SQTIHQWPATLVQPVGSPLSLECTVEGTSNPNLYWYRQAAGRGLQLLFYSVGIGQISSEVPQNLSASRPQDRQFILSSKKLLLSDSGFYLCAWSVGGGNTEAFFGQGTRLTVV.

The chain is built from TRBV5-5 and TRBJ2-3; 9 bases line up with TRBD2. Germline V CDR1 and CDR2: SGHKS, YYEKEE (reference sequence). CDR3 length: 14 amino acids. J lost 5 bases, V lost 2 bases, and 3 bases had no gene match. This chain's CDR3 is CASSLAGGEDTQYF. The CDR3, as DNA: TGTGCCAGCAGCTTAGCGGGAGGTGAAGATACGCAGTATTTT.

Many counts were recorded for this clonotype. The V and J genes are TRBV5-6 and TRBJ2-7; D unresolved. Germline V CDR1 and CDR2: SGHDT, YYEEEE. The CDR3 is made up of 14 amino acids. V gave up 0 bases and J gave up 0 bases, with 7 bases separating them. CDR3 protein: CASSLGQSSYEQYF. The CDR3 DNA sequence: TGTGCCAGCAGCTTGGGGCAGAGCTCCTACGAGCAGTACTTC.

The V call is TRBV10-3, the J call TRBJ2-7; no reliable D call. CDR3 size: 15 residues. V dropped 4 bases and J dropped 0 bases, with 13 bases sitting between them. Germline V gene sequence: CDR1 ENHRY, CDR2 SYGVKD. CDR3 protein: CAISVVKDLSYEQYF. CDR3 nucleotide sequence: TGTGCCATCAGTGTTGTGAAGGACCTCTCCTACGAGCAGTACTTC.

The chain employs TRBV5-1 and TRBJ2-1, with D unresolved. The CDR3 has 15 amino acids. With 3 bases removed from V and 8 bases from J, the gap between germline ends came to 18 bases. CDR1 is SGHRS, CDR2 YFSETQ, per germline. The CDR3: CASSSRKGRWDEQFF. CDR3 sequence (DNA): TGCGCCAGCAGCTCCCGGAAAGGCCGGTGGGATGAGCAGTTCTTC. The full variable domain, in which reference TRBV5-1 and TRBJ2-1 provide the parts outside the CDR3, is KAGVTQTPRYLIKTRGQQVTLSCSPISGHRSVSWYQQTPGQGLQFLFEYFSETQRNKGNFPGRFSGRQFSNSRSEMNVSTLELGDSALYLCASSSRKGRWDEQFFGPGTRLTVL.

The V gene is TRBV12-3 or TRBV12-4, the J gene TRBJ2-7; D remains unclear. The V end lost 2 bases, the J end lost 6 bases, and 8 bases lay between the germline ends. The CDR3 has 12 residues. Here the CDR3 DNA reads TGTGCCAGCAGTTTATTGCGGATCGAGCAGTACTTC. Translation: CASSLLRIEQYF.